This TCR beta chain was profiled in a study of blood T cell repertoires in COVID-19. Study in general: Samples of COVID-19 (acute and convalescent) were obtained from the United States, Italy and Spain. From T cells, B-cell-depleted T cells, or PBMCs came the material, which was cDNA or gDNA.

CDR3 size: 13 residues. J gave up 8 bases and V 1 base, and 4 bases lay outside the gene matches. In germline, CDR1 is SQVTM, CDR2 ANQGSEA. Per the original methods: Amplification of reference gene primers was used by the study to estimate nucleated cell counts. Clones were sequenced by immunoSEQ multiplex PCR, and TCRdb holds only the in-frame ones, with some missing. That table supplies the V and J calls and clone size; D and trimming were determined from the DNA. The sample shows almost 200,000 clones, 80% to 90% of them seen only once. The J gene is TRBJ1-2, the V gene TRBV29-1, with 10 bases lining up with TRBD1. The sample comprised peripheral blood. The source is an older woman with acute or convalescent COVID-19. The CDR3 here is CSVEGGTGEGYTF. CDR3 DNA: TGCAGCGTTGAAGGGGGGACAGGGGAAGGCTACACCTTC.